Listed here are 25 T cell receptor beta chains from one sample, sequenced in a study of identical twins. From the 5' RACE reads, TCRdb called clonotypes with MiXCR, one entry per CDR3 protein. Here the sample spans 350,000 or so distinct CDR3 sequences, 9% being singletons. Sequenced sample: naive T cells sorted from blood. All receptors come from a woman aged 45-60 years in good health.

This clonotype was seen ten or more times. The chain recombines TRBV30 with TRBJ2-3; D possibly corresponds to TRBD2 (5 bases). V lost 1 base to trimming and J lost 3 bases, with 17 bases between them. Germline CDR1 and CDR2: GTSNPN and SVGIG (reference sequence). The CDR3 length is 16 residues. This CDR3 reads CAWSGWQRRGTDTQYF. Here the CDR3 DNA reads TGTGCCTGGAGTGGTTGGCAGCGAAGAGGGACAGATACGCAGTATTTT.

The chain combines TRBV18 with TRBJ2-1, with D possibly matching TRBD1 (6 bases). CDR3 length equals 15 residues. V gave up 5 bases and J gave up 6 bases, with 17 bases separating them. Per germline, CDR1 KGHSH and CDR2 LQKENI. The CDR3 DNA reads TGTGCCAGCTCATCCCTTGGGACAACCTTCAATGAGCAGTTCTTC. This gives the protein CASSSLGTTFNEQFF. The entire variable domain, with the rest obtained from reference TRBV18 and TRBJ2-1, is as follows: NAGVMQNPRHLVRRRGQEARLRCSPMKGHSHVYWYRQLPEEGLKFMVYLQKENIIDESGMPKERFSAEFPKEGPSILRIQQVVRGDSAAYFCASSSLGTTFNEQFFGPGTRLTVL.

This clonotype was observed a few times. The chain couples TRBV3-1 to TRBJ2-1, with 11 nucleotides matching TRBD2. The V segment lost 1 base and the J segment 4 bases; nucleotides outside the gene matches: 6. CDR3 length equals 17 residues. Germline V lookup: CDR1 LGHDT, CDR2 YNNKEL (reference sequence). The CDR3 loop reads CASSQATGTSGYNEQFF. For the CDR3, the DNA is TGTGCCAGCAGCCAAGCCACCGGGACTAGCGGATACAATGAGCAGTTCTTC.

The V gene is TRBV20-1, the J gene TRBJ2-3; 8 bases are a match to TRBD1. Trimming cost V 5 bases and J 7 bases; bases outside gene matches: 5. Germline V gene lookup returns CDR1 DFQATT and CDR2 SNEGSKA (reference sequence). The CDR3 extends over 12 amino acids. This CDR3 is CSAPGQVNTQYF. CDR3 bases: TGCAGTGCTCCGGGACAGGTCAATACGCAGTATTTT.

The V call is TRBV5-1, the J call TRBJ2-3; a weak D match, TRBD2 (5 bases). The CDR3 contains 14 residues. V was clipped by 5 bases and J by 2 bases, with 12 bases between them. Germline CDR1 and CDR2: SGHRS and YFSETQ. The CDR3 here is CASREAAFTDTQYF. The CDR3 nucleotides read TGCGCCAGCAGGGAGGCAGCTTTCACAGATACGCAGTATTTT. The full variable domain, its missing parts supplied by reference TRBV5-1 and TRBJ2-3, is KAGVTQTPRYLIKTRGQQVTLSCSPISGHRSVSWYQQTPGQGLQFLFEYFSETQRNKGNFPGRFSGRQFSNSRSEMNVSTLELGDSALYLCASREAAFTDTQYFGPGTRLTVL.

This rearrangement joins TRBV5-1 to TRBJ2-5, with D perhaps matching TRBD1 or TRBD2 (5 bases each). Trimming pared 5 bases from V and 3 bases from J, leaving 11 bases between. Germline V gene lookup returns CDR1 SGHRS and CDR2 YFSETQ. The CDR3 extends over 13 amino acids. Here the CDR3 DNA reads TGCGCCAGCAGACCCGGGACGGAAGAGACCCAGTACTTC. This codes for CASRPGTEETQYF. Based on the CDR3 plus reference TRBV5-1 and TRBJ2-5, the full variable domain is KAGVTQTPRYLIKTRGQQVTLSCSPISGHRSVSWYQQTPGQGLQFLFEYFSETQRNKGNFPGRFSGRQFSNSRSEMNVSTLELGDSALYLCASRPGTEETQYFGPGTRLLVL.

This clonotype has a count of ten or more. The CDR3 loop is CASSRDRGFNYGYTF. Here the CDR3 DNA reads TGTGCCAGCAGCCGCGACAGGGGATTTAACTATGGCTACACCTTC. The chain couples TRBV5-6 to TRBJ1-2, with 8 bases fitting TRBD1. Per the germline V gene, CDR1 is SGHDT and CDR2 is YYEEEE. V lost 4 bases to trimming and J lost 1 base; unmatched junction nucleotides: 6. The CDR3 runs 15 residues. Using reference TRBV5-6 and TRBJ1-2 for the parts outside the CDR3, the full variable domain is DAGVTQSPTHLIKTRGQQVTLRCSPKSGHDTVSWYQQALGQGPQFIFQYYEEEERQRGNFPDRFSGHQFPNYSSELNVNALLLGDSALYLCASSRDRGFNYGYTFGSGTRLTVV.

This clonotype has a count of ten or more. V and J are TRBV20-1 and TRBJ2-1; D unclear. The length of the CDR3 is 10 residues. Trimming took off 5 bases at V and 10 bases at J, with 9 bases between the two ends. From germline, CDR1 is DFQATT and CDR2 SNEGSKA (reference sequence). CDR3 in amino acids: CSAYSREQFF. The DNA of the CDR3 is TGCAGTGCTTATTCGCGGGAGCAGTTCTTC.

This clonotype was seen a handful of times. The V and J genes are TRBV11-2 and TRBJ1-3, with D possibly being TRBD1 (6 bases). Trimming removed 3 bases at V and 12 bases at J, with 21 bases between. CDR1 SGHAT and CDR2 FQNNGV come from the germline V gene. The CDR3 runs 15 residues. The CDR3 DNA sequence: TGTGCCAGCAGCTTCCCAGATCAGCAGGGGTCGGTCATATATTTT. Protein product: CASSFPDQQGSVIYF.

This clonotype has just a few counts. The chain links TRBV12-3 or TRBV12-4 to TRBJ1-2; the match to TRBD1 covers 9 bases. The V segment lost 1 base and the J segment 7 bases; nucleotides outside the gene matches: 4. CDR3 length: 14 amino acids. The CDR3 sequence: CASSLVQGASGYTF. For the CDR3, the DNA is TGTGCCAGCAGTTTAGTACAGGGGGCCTCTGGCTACACCTTC.

CDR3 in DNA: TGTGCCAGCAGCCCCCAGGCGGGGACCTACGAGCAGTACTTC. Protein product: CASSPQAGTYEQYF. The V and J genes are TRBV12-3 or TRBV12-4 and TRBJ2-7; maybe TRBD2 (6 bases). The V end was cut by 6 bases, the J end by 2 bases, with 14 bases between. This CDR3 comprises 14 residues.

The CDR3 region has the DNA TGCAGCGTCCAGGGGGCGCCTTACACCGGGGAGCTGTTTTTT. This translates into CSVQGAPYTGELFF. V is TRBV29-1 and J is TRBJ2-2; 8 bases fit TRBD1. The trim removed 6 bases at V and 3 bases at J, leaving 6 bases unmatched. CDR1 and CDR2 (germline): SQVTM, ANQGSEA. CDR3 size: 14 residues.

This clonotype has just a few counts. The genes are TRBV5-6 and TRBJ2-7, with TRBD1 identical over 7 bases. The junction had 5 bases not matched to a gene; V was cut back by 4 bases and J by 1 base. CDR1 is SGHDT and CDR2 is YYEEEE in the germline V gene. The CDR3 runs to 14 residues. CDR3 in DNA: TGTGCCAGCAGCGGGTGGGGACAGTCCTACGAGCAGTACTTC. Residues: CASSGWGQSYEQYF.

This clonotype was observed a handful of times. The chain recombines TRBV2 with TRBJ1-5; a possible D gene is TRBD1 (6 bases). CDR3 length: 16 amino acids. V was trimmed by 6 bases and J by 3 bases, leaving 18 bases between them. CDR1 SNHLY and CDR2 FYNNEI come from the germline V gene. CDR3 loop: CASSVTVPGHNQPQHF. The CDR3 DNA follows: TGTGCCAGCAGCGTCACTGTCCCGGGACACAATCAGCCCCAGCATTTT.

This clonotype showed up many times. V and J are TRBV29-1 and TRBJ2-5; no definite D call. Trimming took 4 bases from V and 4 from J, leaving 7 bases between them. Germline V gives CDR1 SQVTM, CDR2 ANQGSEA. This CDR3 is 11 amino acids long. For the CDR3, the DNA is TGCAGCGTTGTTTGGGTAGAGACCCAGTACTTC. Translated: CSVVWVETQYF.

The CDR3 nucleotides are TGTGCCAGCAGCCCTCCAGTAGGGCCGAACACCGGGGAGCTGTTTTTT. This codes for CASSPPVGPNTGELFF. The chain links TRBV4-2 to TRBJ2-2; D remains unclear. CDR3 size: 16 residues. V lost 4 bases to trimming and J lost 0 bases, with 12 bases between them. CDR1 is LGHNA, CDR2 YNFKEQ, per germline.

V is TRBV4-2 and J is TRBJ2-1; 8 nucleotides line up with TRBD2. This CDR3 has 16 residues. Germline V lookup: CDR1 LGHNA, CDR2 YNFKEQ. With 2 bases clipped from V and 3 bases from J, the junction kept 6 bases outside the gene matches. The chain's CDR3 is CASSQTTGTSYNEQFF. The CDR3 nucleotides read TGTGCCAGCAGCCAAACTACCGGGACTAGCTACAATGAGCAGTTCTTC.

Many counts were recorded for this clonotype. V and J are TRBV29-1 and TRBJ2-7; D assignment may be TRBD1 or TRBD2 (5 bases each). CDR1 is SQVTM, CDR2 ANQGSEA, per germline. The CDR3 contains 14 residues. Between the trimmed V and J ends, which lost 4 bases and 0 bases, there was a span of 13 bases. The CDR3, as DNA: TGCAGCGTTGTGGGGACGGGCAGCTCCTACGAGCAGTACTTC. It is translated as CSVVGTGSSYEQYF.

The J gene is TRBJ2-3, the V gene TRBV5-1, with 12 bases aligning to TRBD2. Germline V lookup: CDR1 SGHRS, CDR2 YFSETQ. V trimming: 4 bases; J trimming: 2 bases; junction bases outside the gene matches: 5. The CDR3 consists of 16 residues. CDR3 bases: TGCGCCAGCAGCACCGGACTAGCGGGACCCACAGATACGCAGTATTTT. Residues: CASSTGLAGPTDTQYF.

This clonotype was detected many times. The chain couples TRBV2 to TRBJ2-1; the D is unclear. With 8 bases removed from V and 4 bases from J, the gap between germline ends came to 12 bases. The CDR3 sequence is 13 residues long. Per germline, CDR1 SNHLY and CDR2 FYNNEI. This CDR3 reads CASEGVDYNEQFF. CDR3 coding DNA: TGTGCCAGCGAAGGCGTGGATTACAATGAGCAGTTCTTC.

Many counts were recorded for this clonotype. The chain links TRBV12-3 or TRBV12-4 to TRBJ2-7; D is perhaps TRBD2 (5 bases). V lost 2 bases to trimming and J lost 1 base, with 12 bases between them. The CDR3 totals 15 residues. The CDR3 reads CASSLTPGVSYEQYF. For the CDR3, the DNA is TGTGCCAGCAGTTTAACCCCCGGGGTGTCCTACGAGCAGTACTTC.

The CDR3 loop is CASSLLTLEAFF. DNA of the CDR3: TGTGCCAGCAGTTTATTGACCCTTGAAGCTTTCTTT. V usage is TRBV28 and J usage is TRBJ1-1; unclear D gene. CDR3 size: 12 residues. Germline V gene sequence: CDR1 MDHEN, CDR2 SYDVKM. Deletions cut 1 base from V and 7 bases from J, with 7 bases between.

The chain has TRBV12-3 or TRBV12-4 and TRBJ1-4, with TRBD1 as a possible D gene (6 bases). CDR3 length: 13 amino acids. V lost 6 bases and J 10 bases, leaving 15 bases between the germline ends. The CDR3 loop reads CASSPREGGKLFF. The DNA of the CDR3 is TGTGCCAGCAGCCCTCGGGAGGGGGGAAAACTGTTTTTT.

The V gene is TRBV2, the J gene TRBJ2-7, with 8 bases lining up with TRBD2. V gave up 4 bases and J gave up 0 bases; unmatched junction bases: 5. CDR1 and CDR2 from the germline V gene are SNHLY and FYNNEI. The CDR3 has 15 residues. DNA for the CDR3: TGTGCCAGCAGTGGCGGCGGGAGGAACTCCTACGAGCAGTACTTC. Its protein is CASSGGGRNSYEQYF.

Many counts were recorded for this clonotype. The chain combines TRBV9 with TRBJ2-3; 8 nucleotides agree with TRBD2. In germline, CDR1 is SGDLS, CDR2 YYNGEE. The CDR3 totals 16 residues. With 0 bases clipped from V and 1 base from J, the junction kept 4 bases outside the gene matches. CDR3 sequence: CASSVAPTSGTDTQYF. CDR3 in DNA: TGTGCCAGCAGCGTAGCTCCGACTAGCGGCACAGATACGCAGTATTTT.